This note documents a single TCR beta chain sequence. Its antigen remains unknown. These data originate in a study of read filtering for tumor transcriptome and immune sequencing. Across the whole study: Patients were approximately 17 male and 13 to 15 female, mean age approximately 70 years, range roughly 47 to 80. After DNase treatment, RNA was made into whole-transcriptome libraries.

Study observations and caveats: Sorted CD138-negative bone marrow cells were not purified T cells.

Germline values: CDR1 KGHSH, CDR2 LQKENI. This CDR3 contains 15 residues. The J segment lost 5 bases and the V segment lost 3 bases, leaving 4 bases of the junction unmatched. The library was built from approximately 400 ng RNA with molecular barcoded adaptors for alpha/delta and beta/gamma chains. TCRdb processed the reads anew with MiXCR; each CDR3 protein has one entry. This sample carries approximately 50,000 distinct CDR3 sequences, more than 20% of them seen once, and the ten largest clones take about a sixth. Source material: a population of CD138-negative cells sorted from bone marrow. This clonotype originated in a donor over 35 with multiple myeloma. The chain employs TRBV18 and TRBJ2-3; 11 bases line up with TRBD1. CDR3 nucleotide sequence: TGTGCCAGCTCACCTGGGACAGGGGGTCAAGATACGCAGTATTTT. This gives the protein CASSPGTGGQDTQYF.